This TCR beta chain comes out of a study of cytomegalovirus exposure and HLA in healthy donors. Use of 60 Vbeta and 13 Jbeta primers characterized the PCR. Repertoires were generated with immunoSEQ multiplex PCR, while TCRdb's copy carries only in-frame clones and drops some. The sample data list about 64,000 clones. As concerns this clone: This same CDR3 is encoded by further DNA sequences in the sample.

The CDR3 totals 13 residues. Germline-derived CDR1 and CDR2 are MNHEY and SVGAGI. Between the trimmed V and J ends, which lost 0 bases and 5 bases, there was a span of 7 bases. The chain has TRBV6-5 and TRBJ1-1, with D perhaps matching TRBD1 (6 bases). The source of this sequence is a woman between 18 and 30 years old in good health and CMV-seronegative. Material for sequencing was PBMCs. In nucleotides, the CDR3 is TGTGCCAGCAGTTACTCGCAGGGGACTGAAGCTTTCTTT. Translation gives CASSYSQGTEAFF.